This TCR beta chain was identified in a study of blood T cell repertoires in COVID-19. Study-level information: Sites across the United States, Italy and Spain contributed samples from acute and convalescent COVID-19. From T cells, B-cell-depleted T cells, or PBMCs came the material, which was cDNA or gDNA.

As processed by the authors: Reference gene primer amplification yielded estimated nucleated cell counts. Assay: immunoSEQ multiplex PCR; the TCRdb copy retains only in-frame clones and omits some. V and J calls and clone size are copied from that table; D and trimming were computed from the DNA. The table has 150,000 to 200,000 clones, just under 90% seen once. V dropped 0 bases and J dropped 12; count of bases not matched to a gene: 10. The CDR3 totals 15 residues. Germline V lookup: CDR1 LGHNA, CDR2 YSLEER. Seattle's cohort entered during active infection and was followed longitudinally. This clone came up once.

The sample comprised peripheral blood. The source is a woman aged 70 to 79 with COVID-19, enrolled during active disease. V gene TRBV4-3 combines with J gene TRBJ2-1, with 8 bases lining up with TRBD1. CDR3 in amino acids: CASSQDLADRGWQFF. CDR3 DNA sequence: TGCGCCAGCAGCCAAGATTTGGCCGACAGGGGATGGCAGTTCTTC.